The rows below give T cell receptor beta chains drawn from one sample of a study of cytomegalovirus exposure and HLA in healthy donors. Only in-frame clones appear in the TCRdb table, and some are missing; sequencing was by immunoSEQ multiplex PCR. In total, the table holds about 96,000 clones. Sequencing was carried out using PBMCs. The receptors derive from a woman younger than 45 in good health and CMV-seronegative. Each CDR3 is given with its conserved first and last residue. D genes are given only for firm matches.

V gene	CDR3 length	D gene	J gene	CDR3 DNA	CDR3 protein
TRBV4-1	16	-	TRBJ1-2	TGCGCCAGCAGCCAAGAGGGGGGGCAGTTAAGGAACGGCTACACCTTC	CASSQEGGQLRNGYTF
TRBV2	14	TRBD1	TRBJ1-4	TGTGCCAGCAGTGCGACAGGGGTCGATGGAGGACTGTTTTTT	CASSATGVDGGLFF
TRBV6-4	13	-	TRBJ1-1	TGTGCCAGCAGTGTCGGGGAGAACACTGAAGCTTTCTTT	CASSVGENTEAFF
TRBV18	20	TRBD2	TRBJ2-5	TGTGCCAGCTCACCAGGGACAGAGGGCAGACTAGCGGTCGATGTGGAGACCCAGTACTTC	CASSPGTEGRLAVDVETQYF
TRBV19	13	-	TRBJ1-2	TGTGCCAGTAGTACCTCCGCTGCGGAGGGCTACACCTTC	CASSTSAAEGYTF
TRBV28	13	-	TRBJ2-7	TGTGCCAGCAGTGCCACAGGTCTTACCGAGCAGTACTTC	CASSATGLTEQYF
TRBV2	13	-	TRBJ2-7	TGTGCCAGCGGTAGGCTCGGGGGCTACGAGCAGTACTTC	CASGRLGGYEQYF
TRBV7-9	13	-	TRBJ2-7	TGTGCCAGCAGCGGAAAGGGGTTGCACGAGCAGTACTTC	CASSGKGLHEQYF
TRBV27	13	-	TRBJ2-3	TGTGCCAGCAGTTTTGCTAGCATGGATACGCAGTATTTT	CASSFASMDTQYF
TRBV5-1	15	-	TRBJ1-4	TGCGCCAGCAGCCTACAGGACCCAACTAATGAAAAACTGTTTTTT	CASSLQDPTNEKLFF
TRBV19	16	TRBD1	TRBJ1-1	TGTGCCAGTAGTATCTCAGGGGGTAGAGGGAACACTGAAGCTTTCTTT	CASSISGGRGNTEAFF
TRBV6-5	15	-	TRBJ2-1	TGTGCCAGCAGTCGATCGAACACGGGGTGGGAGGAGCAGTTCTTC	CASSRSNTGWEEQFF
TRBV13	14	-	TRBJ2-3	TGTGCCAGCAGCTTAAGTGAGGAAACTCATACGCAGTATTTT	CASSLSEETHTQYF
TRBV6-5	11	-	TRBJ2-7	TGTGCCAGCAGTAACCAGGGTGGGCAGTACTTC	CASSNQGGQYF
TRBV2	12	TRBD1	TRBJ1-1	TGTGCCAGCGTAGGACAGGGGGCTGAAGCTTTCTTT	CASVGQGAEAFF
TRBV18	13	-	TRBJ2-7	TGTGCCAGCTCACCGGCCAGTCTCTACGAGCAGTACTTC	CASSPASLYEQYF
TRBV7-7	14	-	TRBJ2-7	TGTGCTAGCAGCGCTGACAGAAACTCCTACGAGCAGTACTTC	CASSADRNSYEQYF
TRBV29-1	13	-	TRBJ1-1	TGCAGCGTTGACAACAGGGTGAACACTGAAGCTTTCTTT	CSVDNRVNTEAFF
TRBV4-2	12	TRBD1	TRBJ1-1	TGTGCCAGCAGCGACCGGGACAGGGTAGCTTTCTTT	CASSDRDRVAFF
TRBV7-9	15	-	TRBJ1-2	TGTGCCAGCAGCTTAGGGGCAGGGGCGGACTATGGCTACACCTTC	CASSLGAGADYGYTF
TRBV6-1	16	-	TRBJ2-7	TGTGCCAGCAGTGAAGCCAGAGGGACACTCTCCTACGAGCAGTACTTC	CASSEARGTLSYEQYF
TRBV19	15	TRBD1	TRBJ1-6	TGTGCCAGTAGTATTGGGGGACAGGGCAAATCACCCCCCCACTTT	CASSIGGQGKSPPHF
TRBV2	15	-	TRBJ2-4	TGTGCCAGCAGTGACGGACTGCAAGCCAAAAACATTCAGTACTTC	CASSDGLQAKNIQYF
TRBV29-1	11	-	TRBJ2-7	TGCAGCGTGTCGAGAAGCTACGAGCAGTACTTC	CSVSRSYEQYF
TRBV4-1	15	TRBD2	TRBJ2-7	TGCGCCAGCAGCCAAGAGCGGGGGGGCAACTACGAGCAGTACTTC	CASSQERGGNYEQYF
TRBV6-1	14	TRBD2	TRBJ2-1	TGTGCCAGCACTATCGGGGAGGGTGGGGATGAGCAGTTCTTC	CASTIGEGGDEQFF
TRBV5-1	18	TRBD2	TRBJ2-2	TGCGCCAGCAGCTTGGTCCGCTGGGCTAGCGGCTACACCGGGGAGCTGTTTTTT	CASSLVRWASGYTGELFF
TRBV9	14	-	TRBJ2-7	TGTGCCAGCAGCCCCCGATTTGAGTTCCACGAGCAGTACTTC	CASSPRFEFHEQYF
TRBV5-6	15	TRBD2	TRBJ2-7	TGTGCCAGCAGCTTGGCGGGGGAGGGAGCCTACGAGCAGTACTTC	CASSLAGEGAYEQYF
TRBV6-1	16	TRBD2	TRBJ2-3	TGTGCCAGCAGTGAAATCGGCGGGGGGGGCACAGATACGCAGTATTTT	CASSEIGGGGTDTQYF
TRBV28	15	TRBD2	TRBJ2-3	TGTGCCAGCAGTACCTTCGGGGGGGGCACAGATACGCAGTATTTT	CASSTFGGGTDTQYF
TRBV6-5	14	-	TRBJ2-1	TGTGCCAGCGGGGCGGATAGCTCCTACAATGAGCAGTTCTTC	CASGADSSYNEQFF
TRBV6-4	17	TRBD2	TRBJ2-1	TGTGCCAGCAGTGACTCGGCCGGGACTAGCGGGAATCTTGAGCAGTTCTTC	CASSDSAGTSGNLEQFF
TRBV9	16	-	TRBJ1-2	TGTGCCAGCAGCCCCTTCGAAAAGGGAGGCAGGGATGGCTACACCTTC	CASSPFEKGGRDGYTF
TRBV4-2	12	-	TRBJ1-2	TGTGCCAGCAGCCAAGATTCTCCTGGCTACACCTTC	CASSQDSPGYTF
TRBV28	15	TRBD1	TRBJ1-4	TGTGCCAGCAGCCCTCCCAGACAGGGGGGTGAAAAACTGTTTTTT	CASSPPRQGGEKLFF
TRBV6-4	16	TRBD1	TRBJ1-5	TGTGCCAGCAGTGACTCGACAGGGGAGAGCAATCAGCCCCAGCATTTT	CASSDSTGESNQPQHF
TRBV27	14	-	TRBJ1-6	TGTGCCAGCAGTTTTATGGCAGTTGATTCACCCCTCCACTTT	CASSFMAVDSPLHF
TRBV27	15	TRBD1	TRBJ1-4	TGTGCCAGCAGTGCCGGACAGGGAAGGAATGAAAAACTGTTTTTT	CASSAGQGRNEKLFF
TRBV2	17	-	TRBJ2-3	TGTGCCAGCAGCGATGGGGGGAGATGGGACGGCACAGATACGCAGTATTTT	CASSDGGRWDGTDTQYF
TRBV27	15	-	TRBJ2-5	TGTGCCAGCAGATACATACCGGGGTCCGAAGAGACCCAGTACTTC	CASRYIPGSEETQYF
TRBV7-3	15	TRBD1	TRBJ2-2	TGTGCCAGCAGCTTCGGGACAGGGGTCACCGGGGAGCTGTTTTTT	CASSFGTGVTGELFF
TRBV27	16	TRBD2	TRBJ2-7	TGTGCCAGCAGTCCCATGACTAGCGAGGGGACCTACGAGCAGTACTTC	CASSPMTSEGTYEQYF
TRBV10-3	17	TRBD1	TRBJ1-4	TGTGCCATCAGCCTCGACAGGGCTGGTACAACTAATGAAAAACTGTTTTTT	CAISLDRAGTTNEKLFF
TRBV7-9	16	TRBD1	TRBJ1-4	TGTGCCAGCAGCAACCGGGACAGGGACCTTAATGAAAAACTGTTTTTT	CASSNRDRDLNEKLFF
TRBV11-3	15	TRBD2	TRBJ2-5	TGTGCCAGCAGCTCGGGACTAGCGAGCCAAGAGACCCAGTACTTC	CASSSGLASQETQYF
TRBV28	13	-	TRBJ2-7	TGTGCCAGCAGTTTCAATAGGGGCTACGAGCAGTACTTC	CASSFNRGYEQYF
TRBV7-8	17	-	TRBJ2-6	TGTGCCAGCAGCTTAGCGGGCTCGTTAGCTGGGGCCAACGTCCTGACTTTC	CASSLAGSLAGANVLTF
TRBV11-2	17	TRBD2	TRBJ2-1	TGTGCCAGCAGCTTAATCTACGGGACTACCAACTACAATGAGCAGTTCTTC	CASSLIYGTTNYNEQFF
TRBV5-4	13	-	TRBJ2-1	TGTGCCAGCAGCTTGGAAACAGGGTTTGAGCAGTTCTTC	CASSLETGFEQFF
TRBV7-8	16	-	TRBJ1-4	TGTGCCACCCAACCGTCCTACAGGGCAACTAATGAAAAACTGTTTTTT	CATQPSYRATNEKLFF
TRBV7-3	15	TRBD2	TRBJ2-5	TGTGCCAGCAGCTTGATCGCGGGGGGCCAAGAGACCCAGTACTTC	CASSLIAGGQETQYF